Following are 8 T cell receptor beta chains from one sample sequenced in a study of post-analysis software for immune sequencing data. Findings of the study overall: Among several TRBV segments more frequent in patients than controls were TRBV5-6, TRBV5-1 and TRBV20-1.

Each TCR beta cDNA library carried unique molecular identifiers. TCRdb re-derived calls from the PCR reads in MiXCR, one entry per CDR3 protein. This table has roughly 580,000 distinct CDR3 sequences, roughly 40% appearing once. Their cognate antigens are unknown. Sequencing used blood. The receptors stem from a girl aged 10-17 years with multiple sclerosis.

Only a few counts were recorded for this clonotype. The chain employs TRBV24-1 and TRBJ2-7; the match to TRBD1 covers 10 bases. CDR3 length: 15 amino acids. V shed 4 bases, J shed 5 bases, and the junction held 7 bases outside the gene matches. CDR1 is KGHDR and CDR2 is SFDVKD in the germline V gene. The CDR3 region has the DNA TGTGCCACCAGTGACCGCGGACAGGGGGAGGACGAGCAGTACTTC. As protein: CATSDRGQGEDEQYF.

The chain carries TRBV27 and TRBJ2-1, with D tentatively TRBD1 (6 bases). CDR1 is MNHEY and CDR2 is SMNVEV in the germline V gene (reference sequence). The CDR3 covers 14 residues. Trimming pared 3 bases from V and 3 bases from J, leaving 9 bases between. In nucleotides, the CDR3 is TGTGCCAGCAGTTTGGACAGAGTCTACAATGAGCAGTTCTTC. Protein: CASSLDRVYNEQFF.

The CDR3 region has the DNA TGCGCCAGCAGCTTGGCCGGGCGGCACGGAGAGCAGTACTTC. Protein: CASSLAGRHGEQYF. The chain recombines TRBV5-1 with TRBJ2-7; the D is unclear. CDR1 and CDR2 from the germline V gene are SGHRS and YFSETQ. Between the trimmed V and J ends, which lost 0 bases and 7 bases, there was a span of 14 bases. The CDR3 spans 14 residues.

This chain uses TRBV6-5 with TRBJ1-2, with D perhaps matching TRBD1 (5 bases). The CDR3 consists of 12 residues. Between the trimmed V and J ends, which lost 10 bases and 5 bases, there was a span of 14 bases. CDR1 and CDR2 (germline): MNHEY, SVGAGI. The CDR3: CAIGVGVYGYTF. DNA of the CDR3: TGTGCCATCGGAGTAGGGGTGTATGGCTACACCTTC.

This clonotype has only a few counts. The chain has TRBV5-1 and TRBJ2-4, with 8 nucleotides matching TRBD1. The CDR3 spans 13 residues. CDR1 and CDR2 from the germline V gene are SGHRS and YFSETQ. V was pared by 2 bases and J by 5 bases, with 0 bases of the junction left unmatched. The CDR3 nucleotides read TGCGCCAGCAGCTTACAGGGGGAAAACATTCAGTACTTC. Protein product: CASSLQGENIQYF.

The chain joins TRBV6-1 to TRBJ2-1; tentatively, D is TRBD2 (6 bases). The CDR3 extends over 16 amino acids. V gave up 1 base and J gave up 0 bases, with 10 bases separating them. Per germline, CDR1 MNHNS and CDR2 SASEGT. In DNA, the CDR3 is TGTGCCAGCAGTGAAGAGGCGGGGCGCTCCTACAATGAGCAGTTCTTC. It specifies CASSEEAGRSYNEQFF.

This clonotype has only a few counts. One end of the junction does not line up with germline, which may come from a read error. This rearrangement joins TRBV12-3 or TRBV12-4 to TRBJ1-2, with 9 nucleotides matching TRBD1. The CDR3 is 16 residues long. In DNA form, the CDR3 reads TGTGCCAGCAGTTGGGGACAGGGTCGAAGCAGCTATAGCTACACCTTC. Encoded protein: CASSWGQGRSSYSYTF.

The sample holds a few counts of this clonotype. The chain couples TRBV9 to TRBJ1-1; D possibly corresponds to TRBD1 (6 bases). CDR1 SGDLS and CDR2 YYNGEE come from the germline V gene. CDR3 length: 14 residues. Between the trimmed V and J ends, which lost 0 bases and 1 base, there was a span of 7 bases. This CDR3 reads CASSVAGANTEAFF. The CDR3 DNA follows: TGTGCCAGCAGCGTAGCAGGGGCGAACACTGAAGCTTTCTTT. Looking up the rest from reference TRBV9 and TRBJ1-1 gives the full variable domain: DSGVTQTPKHLITATGQRVTLRCSPRSGDLSVYWYQQSLDQGLQFLIQYYNGEERAKGNILERFSAQQFPDLHSELNLSSLELGDSALYFCASSVAGANTEAFFGQGTRLTVV.